Below are 17 T cell receptor beta chains sequenced from a single sample in a study of blood T cell repertoires in COVID-19. Sequenced by immunoSEQ multiplex PCR; TCRdb stores in-frame clones only, minus some. Of roughly 60,000 clones in the sample, roughly 83% were seen once. The specimen sequenced was peripheral blood. Every receptor here comes from a man in his 60s with COVID-19, enrolled during active disease.

The chain is built from TRBV7-9 and TRBJ1-5; the match to TRBD1 covers 8 bases. The CDR3 is 15 residues long. The germline V gene encodes CDR1 SEHNR and CDR2 FQNEAQ (reference sequence). J was trimmed by 3 bases and V by 5 bases; bases with no gene match: 6. The CDR3 bases are TGTGCCAGCAGCCCAGGACAGGGACACAATCAGCCCCAGCATTTT. Translating gives CASSPGQGHNQPQHF. The entire variable domain, with the rest obtained from reference TRBV7-9 and TRBJ1-5, is as follows: DTGVSQNPRHKITKRGQNVTFRCDPISEHNRLYWYRQTLGQGPEFLTYFQNEAQLEKSRLLSDRFSAERPKGSFSTLEIQRTEQGDSAMYLCASSPGQGHNQPQHFGDGTRLSIL.

The table lists this clone with a few counts. The chain joins TRBV10-3 to TRBJ2-7; 11 nucleotides match TRBD2. The V segment lost 6 bases and the J segment 2 bases; nucleotides outside the gene matches: 3. The CDR3 totals 14 residues. From germline, CDR1 is ENHRY and CDR2 SYGVKD. For the CDR3, the DNA is TGTGCCATCAGCCTGGGACTAGCGGCCTACGAGCAGTACTTC. Translated: CAISLGLAAYEQYF.

V is TRBV24-1 and J is TRBJ2-7, with D maybe TRBD2 (5 bases). The CDR3 runs to 13 residues. Trimming removed 10 bases at V and 2 bases at J, with 14 bases between. CDR1 and CDR2 (germline): KGHDR, SFDVKD. The CDR3 DNA follows: TGTGCCACTGCCGGGGAAGCAACCTACGAGCAGTACTTC. Protein product: CATAGEATYEQYF.

In DNA form, the CDR3 reads TGTGCCAGCAGCTTAGCTCTGTTTCGAGTTCGGAGGAACACCGGGGAGCTGTTTTTT. It is translated as CASSLALFRVRRNTGELFF. This sequence joins TRBV11-2 and TRBJ2-2; D unresolved. Germline-derived CDR1 and CDR2 are SGHAT and FQNNGV. Between the trimmed V and J ends, which lost 1 base and 1 base, there was a span of 19 bases. This CDR3 is 19 amino acids long.

The chain recombines TRBV5-4 with TRBJ2-1, with 7 nucleotides matching TRBD2. The CDR3 runs to 16 residues. Germline V gives CDR1 SGHNT, CDR2 YYREEE (reference sequence). Trimming at V came to 3 bases and at J to 2 bases, leaving 8 bases not matched to a gene. The CDR3 nucleotides are TGTGCCAGCAGCTACTCGCTAGCGGCAACCTACAATGAGCAGTTCTTC. Amino acids: CASSYSLAATYNEQFF. The whole variable domain, remainder taken from reference TRBV5-4 and TRBJ2-1, is ETGVTQSPTHLIKTRGQQVTLRCSSQSGHNTVSWYQQALGQGPQFIFQYYREEENGRGNFPPRFSGLQFPNYSSELNVNALELDDSALYLCASSYSLAATYNEQFFGPGTRLTVL.

The table lists this clone with a count of one. This chain links TRBV5-4 with TRBJ2-2; TRBD1 matches 7 bases. Germline trimming cut 0 bases from V and 4 bases from J; bases unmatched to any gene: 6. Germline loops: CDR1 SGHNT, CDR2 YYREEE (reference sequence). This CDR3 comprises 16 residues. DNA of the CDR3: TGTGCCAGCAGCTTGGATACAGGGGCGGCCACCGGGGAGCTGTTTTTT. It translates to CASSLDTGAATGELFF.

V usage is TRBV27 and J usage is TRBJ2-6; D possibly corresponds to TRBD1 (5 bases). The V and J ends lost 5 bases and 3 bases respectively, with 11 bases between them. The CDR3 totals 15 residues. Germline CDR1 is MNHEY and CDR2 is SMNVEV (reference sequence). This chain's CDR3 is CASSRQGDGANVLTF. CDR3 nucleotide sequence: TGTGCCAGCAGTAGGCAGGGTGATGGGGCCAACGTCCTGACTTTC.

V usage is TRBV13 and J usage is TRBJ2-1, with 8 bases lining up with TRBD1. There are 13 residues in the CDR3. Germline CDR1 PRHDT, CDR2 FYEKMQ (reference sequence). V was clipped by 5 bases and J by 9 bases; unmatched bases: 6. The CDR3 sequence: CASSIDRGGEQFF. The CDR3, as DNA: TGTGCCAGCAGCATCGACAGGGGCGGTGAGCAGTTCTTC.

This clone was counted between two and nine times. This CDR3 is CASSTSRGDLGSPLHF. In DNA form, the CDR3 reads TGTGCCAGTAGTACCTCCCGAGGGGACTTGGGATCACCCCTCCACTTT. V gene TRBV19 combines with J gene TRBJ1-6, with D possibly matching TRBD1 (5 bases). V was cut by 4 bases and J by 10 bases, with 20 bases left in between. Germline V gene lookup returns CDR1 LNHDA and CDR2 SQIVND (reference sequence). The CDR3 runs to 16 residues.

This clone has just a few counts. This chain connects TRBV18 to TRBJ2-1; the match to TRBD2 covers 8 bases. The CDR3 length is 15 residues. The J segment lost 5 bases and the V segment lost 2 bases, leaving 5 bases of the junction unmatched. In germline, CDR1 is KGHSH, CDR2 LQKENI. CDR3 in DNA: TGTGCCAGCTCACCATTCACTAGCGGAAACAATGAGCAGTTCTTC. It codes for CASSPFTSGNNEQFF. Based on the CDR3 plus reference TRBV18 and TRBJ2-1, the full variable domain is NAGVMQNPRHLVRRRGQEARLRCSPMKGHSHVYWYRQLPEEGLKFMVYLQKENIIDESGMPKERFSAEFPKEGPSILRIQQVVRGDSAAYFCASSPFTSGNNEQFFGPGTRLTVL.

The rearrangement joins TRBV2 to TRBJ2-1; TRBD2 matches 10 bases. Germline V gene data show CDR1 as SNHLY and CDR2 as FYNNEI. J lost 7 bases, V lost 8 bases, and 11 bases had no gene match. The CDR3 length is 15 residues. CDR3 sequence reads: CASVGAVAGGNEQFF. CDR3 bases: TGTGCCAGCGTAGGAGCGGTAGCGGGGGGTAATGAGCAGTTCTTC. The complete variable domain, with remaining parts taken from reference TRBV2 and TRBJ2-1, reads EPEVTQTPSHQVTQMGQEVILRCVPISNHLYFYWYRQILGQKVEFLVSFYNNEISEKSEIFDDQFSVERPDGSNFTLKIRSTKLEDSAMYFCASVGAVAGGNEQFFGPGTRLTVL.

V usage is TRBV30 and J usage is TRBJ2-5; 7 bases align to TRBD1. The CDR3 loop spans 15 amino acids. The V gene end was trimmed by 0 bases and the J gene end by 5 bases; junction bases not matched to a gene: 9. CDR1 GTSNPN and CDR2 SVGIG come from the germline V gene (reference sequence). The CDR3 DNA reads as TGTGCCTGGAGTGTGCGACAGGGTGTGTCCGAGACCCAGTACTTC. As protein: CAWSVRQGVSETQYF.

This clone was seen just once. This chain links TRBV6-5 with TRBJ2-7; possibly TRBD1 for D (6 bases). Trimming removed 4 bases from V and 2 bases from J, with 15 bases in between. Per the germline V gene, CDR1 is MNHEY and CDR2 is SVGAGI. This CDR3 comprises 15 residues. In DNA form, the CDR3 reads TGTGCCAGCAGTTCAGCCGGGACAAAGACCTACGAGCAGTACTTC. This sequence encodes CASSSAGTKTYEQYF.

V gene TRBV10-2 combines with J gene TRBJ2-3; weak D call: TRBD2 (5 bases). The germline CDR1 and CDR2 sequences are WSHSY and SAAADI. CDR3 length: 18 residues. V gave up 3 bases and J gave up 8 bases, with 27 bases separating them. CDR3 coding DNA: TGCGCCAGCAGTGACCCCGGCGGGTGGGTCCCCGGCCGGCCTACGCAGTATTTT. Protein sequence: CASSDPGGWVPGRPTQYF.

The chain couples TRBV29-1 to TRBJ2-2, with TRBD2 matching over 11 bases. Germline V lookup: CDR1 SQVTM, CDR2 ANQGSEA. The CDR3 is 14 amino acids. Trimming took 4 bases from V and 3 from J; bases not matched to a gene: 1. CDR3 region: CSVVAGGYTGELFF. The CDR3, as DNA: TGCAGCGTTGTAGCGGGAGGGTACACCGGGGAGCTGTTTTTT.

The chain couples TRBV5-5 to TRBJ2-7, with 12 nucleotides matching TRBD2. Germline V gene lookup returns CDR1 SGHKS and CDR2 YYEKEE (reference sequence). The CDR3 contains 18 residues. With V trimmed by 4 bases and J by 4 bases, 15 bases remained unmatched. CDR3 amino acids: CASSHRTGTSGWVYEQYF. CDR3 bases: TGTGCCAGCAGCCATCGGACAGGGACTAGCGGGTGGGTTTACGAGCAGTACTTC. The full variable domain, completed using reference TRBV5-5 and TRBJ2-7, is DAGVTQSPTHLIKTRGQQVTLRCSPISGHKSVSWYQQVLGQGPQFIFQYYEKEERGRGNFPDRFSARQFPNYSSELNVNALLLGDSALYLCASSHRTGTSGWVYEQYFGPGTRLTVT.

The chain has TRBV5-1 and TRBJ1-1, with TRBD1 matching 9 bases. Trimming cost V 0 bases and J 2 bases; bases outside gene matches: 2. The CDR3 has 15 amino acids. Per germline, CDR1 SGHRS and CDR2 YFSETQ. The CDR3 sequence is CASSLGTGANTEAFF. For the CDR3, the DNA is TGCGCCAGCAGCTTGGGGACAGGGGCTAACACTGAAGCTTTCTTT.